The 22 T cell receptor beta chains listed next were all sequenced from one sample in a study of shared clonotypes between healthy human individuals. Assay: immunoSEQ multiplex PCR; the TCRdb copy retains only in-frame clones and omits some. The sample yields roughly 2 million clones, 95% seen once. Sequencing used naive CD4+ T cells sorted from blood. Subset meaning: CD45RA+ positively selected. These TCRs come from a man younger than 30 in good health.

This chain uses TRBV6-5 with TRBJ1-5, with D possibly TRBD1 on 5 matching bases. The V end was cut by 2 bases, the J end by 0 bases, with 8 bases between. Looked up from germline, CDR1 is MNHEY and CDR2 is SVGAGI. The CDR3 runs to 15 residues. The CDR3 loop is CASSYLRDSNQPQHF. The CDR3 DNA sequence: TGTGCCAGCAGTTACCTCAGGGATAGCAATCAGCCCCAGCATTTT.

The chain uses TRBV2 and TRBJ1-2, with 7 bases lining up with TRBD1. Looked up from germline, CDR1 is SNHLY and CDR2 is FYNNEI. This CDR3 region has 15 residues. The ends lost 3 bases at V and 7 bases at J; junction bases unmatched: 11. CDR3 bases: TGTGCCAGCAGTGAGGAAGGGGGCGGTGTTGGTGGCTACACCTTC. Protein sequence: CASSEEGGGVGGYTF.

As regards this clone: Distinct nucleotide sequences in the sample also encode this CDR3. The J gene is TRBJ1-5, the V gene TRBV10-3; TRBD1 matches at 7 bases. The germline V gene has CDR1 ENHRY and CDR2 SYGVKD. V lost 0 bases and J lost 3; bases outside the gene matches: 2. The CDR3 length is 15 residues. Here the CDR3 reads CAISESGGYNQPQHF. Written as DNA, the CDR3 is TGTGCCATCAGTGAGTCAGGGGGCTACAATCAGCCCCAGCATTTT.

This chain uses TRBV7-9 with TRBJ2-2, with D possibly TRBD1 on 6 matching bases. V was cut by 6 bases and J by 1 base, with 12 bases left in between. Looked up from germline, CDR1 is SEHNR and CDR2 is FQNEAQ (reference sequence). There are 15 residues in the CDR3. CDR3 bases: TGTGCCAGCAGACCGGGACATTGGAACACCGGGGAGCTGTTTTTT. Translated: CASRPGHWNTGELFF.

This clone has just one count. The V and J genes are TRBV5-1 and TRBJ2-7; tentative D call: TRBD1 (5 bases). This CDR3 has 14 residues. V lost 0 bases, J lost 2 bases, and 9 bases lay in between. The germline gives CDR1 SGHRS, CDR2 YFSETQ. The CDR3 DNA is TGCGCCAGCAGCTTGGAACAGGCGGCCTACGAGCAGTACTTC. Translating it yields CASSLEQAAYEQYF.

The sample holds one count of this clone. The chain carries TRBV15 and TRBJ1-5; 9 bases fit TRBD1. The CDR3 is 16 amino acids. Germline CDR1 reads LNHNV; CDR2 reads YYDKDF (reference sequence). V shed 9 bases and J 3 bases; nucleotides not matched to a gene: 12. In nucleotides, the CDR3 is TGTGCCACTTCCGGGACAGGGAGGACCGACAATCAGCCCCAGCATTTT. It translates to CATSGTGRTDNQPQHF. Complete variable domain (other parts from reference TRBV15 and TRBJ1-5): DAMVIQNPRYQVTQFGKPVTLSCSQTLNHNVMYWYQQKSSQAPKLLFHYYDKDFNNEADTPDNFQSRRPNTSFCFLDIRSPGLGDTAMYLCATSGTGRTDNQPQHFGDGTRLSIL.

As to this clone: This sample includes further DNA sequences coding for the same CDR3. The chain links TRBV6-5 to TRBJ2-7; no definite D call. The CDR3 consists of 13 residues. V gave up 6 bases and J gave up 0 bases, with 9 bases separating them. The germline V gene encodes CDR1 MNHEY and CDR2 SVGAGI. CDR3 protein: CASSPGPSYEQYF. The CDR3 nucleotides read TGTGCCAGCAGCCCCGGGCCCTCCTACGAGCAGTACTTC.

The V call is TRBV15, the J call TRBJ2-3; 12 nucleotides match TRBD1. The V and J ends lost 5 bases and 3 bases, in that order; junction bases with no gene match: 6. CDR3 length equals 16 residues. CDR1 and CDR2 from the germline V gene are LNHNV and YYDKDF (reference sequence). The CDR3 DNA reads TGTGCCACCAGCTCGCCGGGACAGGGGGCAACAGATACGCAGTATTTT. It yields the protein CATSSPGQGATDTQYF.

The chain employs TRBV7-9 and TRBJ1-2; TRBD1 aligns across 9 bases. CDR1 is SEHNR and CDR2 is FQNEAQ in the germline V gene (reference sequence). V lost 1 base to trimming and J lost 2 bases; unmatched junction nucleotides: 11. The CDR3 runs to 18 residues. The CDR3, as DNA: TGTGCCAGCAGCTTAGGGTTACGGGACAGGGAACCGAACTATGGCTACACCTTC. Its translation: CASSLGLRDREPNYGYTF.

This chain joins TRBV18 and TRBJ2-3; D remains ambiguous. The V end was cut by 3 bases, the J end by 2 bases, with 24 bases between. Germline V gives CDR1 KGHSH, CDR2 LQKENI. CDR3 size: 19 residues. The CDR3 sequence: CASSPGIGGLFSNTDTQYF. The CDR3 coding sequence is TGTGCCAGCTCACCGGGAATCGGTGGGTTATTCTCAAACACAGATACGCAGTATTTT.

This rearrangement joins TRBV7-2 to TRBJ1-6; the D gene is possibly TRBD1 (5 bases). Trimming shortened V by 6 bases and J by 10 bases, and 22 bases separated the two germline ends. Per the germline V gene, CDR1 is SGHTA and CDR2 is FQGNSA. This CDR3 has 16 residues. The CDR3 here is CASSSRDPGNSSPLHF. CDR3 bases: TGTGCCAGCAGTAGCCGGGACCCTGGGAATTCCTCACCCCTCCACTTT.

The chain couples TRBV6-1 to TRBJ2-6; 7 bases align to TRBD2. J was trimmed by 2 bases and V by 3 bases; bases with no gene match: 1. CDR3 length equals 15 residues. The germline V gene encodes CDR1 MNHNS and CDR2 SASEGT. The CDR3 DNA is TGTGCCAGCAGTGAGGGAGGGACTGGGGCCAACGTCCTGACTTTC. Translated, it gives CASSEGGTGANVLTF.

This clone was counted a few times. The DNA for the CDR3 is TGTGCCTTAAGGGGACAGGGGGCGGTTAGCAATCAGCCCCAGCATTTT. It is translated as CALRGQGAVSNQPQHF. The rearrangement uses TRBV10-3 and TRBJ1-5; 12 positions match TRBD1. CDR3 length equals 16 residues. The V gene end was trimmed by 11 bases and the J gene end by 0 bases; junction bases not matched to a gene: 8. In germline, CDR1 is ENHRY, CDR2 SYGVKD.

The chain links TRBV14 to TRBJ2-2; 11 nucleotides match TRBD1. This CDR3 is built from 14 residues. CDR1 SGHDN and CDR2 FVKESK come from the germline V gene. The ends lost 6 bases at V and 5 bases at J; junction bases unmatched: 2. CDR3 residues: CASRGQGATGELFF. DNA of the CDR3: TGTGCCAGCAGAGGACAGGGGGCTACCGGGGAGCTGTTTTTT.

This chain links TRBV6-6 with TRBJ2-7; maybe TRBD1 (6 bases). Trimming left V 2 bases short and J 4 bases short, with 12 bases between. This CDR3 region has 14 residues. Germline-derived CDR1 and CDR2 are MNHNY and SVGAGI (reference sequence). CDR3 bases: TGTGCCAGCAGTTACGCTCAGGGGAAATACGAGCAGTACTTC. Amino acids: CASSYAQGKYEQYF.

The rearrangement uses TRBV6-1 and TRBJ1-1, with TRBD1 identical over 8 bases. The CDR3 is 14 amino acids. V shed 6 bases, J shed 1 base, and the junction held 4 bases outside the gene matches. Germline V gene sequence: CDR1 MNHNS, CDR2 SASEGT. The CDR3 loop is CASRQGTGNTEAFF. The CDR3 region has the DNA TGTGCCAGCAGACAAGGGACAGGGAACACTGAAGCTTTCTTT.

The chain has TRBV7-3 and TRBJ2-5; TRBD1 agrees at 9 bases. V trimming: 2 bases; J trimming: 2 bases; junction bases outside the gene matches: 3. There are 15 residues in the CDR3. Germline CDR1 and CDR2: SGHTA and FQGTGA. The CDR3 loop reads CASSLDRGSQETQYF. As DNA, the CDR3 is TGTGCCAGCAGCTTAGACAGGGGGAGTCAAGAGACCCAGTACTTC.

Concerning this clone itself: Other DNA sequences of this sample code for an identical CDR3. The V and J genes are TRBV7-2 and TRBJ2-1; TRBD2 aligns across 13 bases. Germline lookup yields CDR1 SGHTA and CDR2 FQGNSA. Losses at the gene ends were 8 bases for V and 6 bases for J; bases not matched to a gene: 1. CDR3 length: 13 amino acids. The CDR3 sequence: CASRLAGGNEQFF. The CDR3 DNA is TGTGCCAGCCGACTAGCGGGAGGCAATGAGCAGTTCTTC.

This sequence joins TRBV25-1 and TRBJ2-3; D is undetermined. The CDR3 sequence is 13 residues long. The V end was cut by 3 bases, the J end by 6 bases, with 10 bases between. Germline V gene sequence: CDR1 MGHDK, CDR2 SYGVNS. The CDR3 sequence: CASSDPAPDTQYF. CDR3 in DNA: TGTGCCAGCAGTGACCCAGCTCCGGATACGCAGTATTTT.

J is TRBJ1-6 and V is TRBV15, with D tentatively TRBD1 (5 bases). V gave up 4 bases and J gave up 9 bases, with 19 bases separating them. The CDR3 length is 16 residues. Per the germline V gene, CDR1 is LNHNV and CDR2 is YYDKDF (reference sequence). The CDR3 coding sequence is TGTGCCACCAGCATCACAGCATCAGGGATTGGTTCACCCCTCCACTTT. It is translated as CATSITASGIGSPLHF.

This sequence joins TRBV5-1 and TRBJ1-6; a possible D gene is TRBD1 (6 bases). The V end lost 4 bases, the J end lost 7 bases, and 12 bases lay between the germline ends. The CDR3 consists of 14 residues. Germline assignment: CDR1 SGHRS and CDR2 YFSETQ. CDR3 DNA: TGCGCCAGCAGCGTACAGGGTCAGAATTCACCCCTCCACTTT. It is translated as CASSVQGQNSPLHF.

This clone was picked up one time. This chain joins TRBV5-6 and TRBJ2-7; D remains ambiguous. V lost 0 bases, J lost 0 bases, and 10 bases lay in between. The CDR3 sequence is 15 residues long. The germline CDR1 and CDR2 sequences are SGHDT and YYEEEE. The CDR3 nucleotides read TGTGCCAGCAGCTTGGGTACGGGCTACTCCTACGAGCAGTACTTC. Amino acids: CASSLGTGYSYEQYF. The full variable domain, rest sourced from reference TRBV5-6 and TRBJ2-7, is DAGVTQSPTHLIKTRGQQVTLRCSPKSGHDTVSWYQQALGQGPQFIFQYYEEEERQRGNFPDRFSGHQFPNYSSELNVNALLLGDSALYLCASSLGTGYSYEQYFGPGTRLTVT.